This record looks at one T cell receptor beta chain sequence and its context. The sample originates from a study of technical replicates of blood from a handful of donors. Trimming removed 0 bases from V and 5 bases from J; junction bases left unmatched: 13. The V gene's germline CDR1 is SGHDT and CDR2 YYEEEE. The CDR3 is 18 amino acids. Clones were sequenced by immunoSEQ multiplex PCR, and TCRdb holds only the in-frame ones, with some missing. Of some 87,000 clones in the sample, 97% were seen once. The sequenced sample was T cells isolated from PBMCs. This receptor was taken from a human donor in good health. The genes are TRBV5-6 and TRBJ2-7, with 11 positions matching TRBD2. CDR3 sequence (DNA): TGTGCCAGCAGCTTGGTATTAGCGGGAGGGCCGAGGGGGGACGAGCAGTACTTC. Amino acid sequence: CASSLVLAGGPRGDEQYF.